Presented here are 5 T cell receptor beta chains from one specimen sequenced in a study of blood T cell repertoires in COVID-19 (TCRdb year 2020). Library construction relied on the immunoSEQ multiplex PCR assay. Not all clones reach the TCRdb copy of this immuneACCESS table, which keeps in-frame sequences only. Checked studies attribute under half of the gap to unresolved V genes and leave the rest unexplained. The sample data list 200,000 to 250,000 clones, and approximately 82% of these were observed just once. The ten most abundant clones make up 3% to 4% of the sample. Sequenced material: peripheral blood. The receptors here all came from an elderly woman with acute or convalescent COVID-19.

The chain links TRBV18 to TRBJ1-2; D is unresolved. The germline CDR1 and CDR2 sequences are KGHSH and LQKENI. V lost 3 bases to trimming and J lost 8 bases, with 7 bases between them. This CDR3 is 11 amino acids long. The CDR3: CASSPIQGYTF. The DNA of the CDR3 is TGTGCCAGCTCACCTATACAGGGCTACACCTTC. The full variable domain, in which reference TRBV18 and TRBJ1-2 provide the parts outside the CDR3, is NAGVMQNPRHLVRRRGQEARLRCSPMKGHSHVYWYRQLPEEGLKFMVYLQKENIIDESGMPKERFSAEFPKEGPSILRIQQVVRGDSAAYFCASSPIQGYTFGSGTRLTVV.

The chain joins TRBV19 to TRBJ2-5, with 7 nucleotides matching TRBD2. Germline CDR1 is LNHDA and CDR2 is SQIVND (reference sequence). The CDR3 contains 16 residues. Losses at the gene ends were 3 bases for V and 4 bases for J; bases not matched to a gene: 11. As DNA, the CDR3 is TGTGCCAGTAGTATCGGGGGGTCCTCGGGAAGAGAGACCCAGTACTTC. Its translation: CASSIGGSSGRETQYF.

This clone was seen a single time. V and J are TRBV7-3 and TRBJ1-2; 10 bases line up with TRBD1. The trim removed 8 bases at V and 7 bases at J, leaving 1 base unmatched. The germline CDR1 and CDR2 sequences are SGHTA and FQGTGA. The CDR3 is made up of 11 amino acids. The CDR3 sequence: CASGTGAGYTF. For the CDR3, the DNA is TGTGCCAGCGGGACAGGGGCTGGCTACACCTTC.

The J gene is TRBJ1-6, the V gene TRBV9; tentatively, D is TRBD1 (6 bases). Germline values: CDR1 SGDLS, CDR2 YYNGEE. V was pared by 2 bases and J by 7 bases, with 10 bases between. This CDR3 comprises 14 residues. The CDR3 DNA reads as TGTGCCAGCAGCGTTGGTAGGGGGAATTCACCCCTCCACTTT. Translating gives CASSVGRGNSPLHF.

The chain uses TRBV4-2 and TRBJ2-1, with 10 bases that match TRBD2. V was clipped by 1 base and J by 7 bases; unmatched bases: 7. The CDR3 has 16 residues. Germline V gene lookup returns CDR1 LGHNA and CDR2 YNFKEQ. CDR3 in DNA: TGTGCCAGCAGCCAAGGCCCAGCGGGGGGGCAGAATGAGCAGTTCTTC. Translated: CASSQGPAGGQNEQFF.